This T cell receptor (beta chain) originates from a study of blood T cells in healthy people across ages. This CDR3 comprises 14 residues. The V end was cut by 0 bases, the J end by 0 bases, with 9 bases between. Germline CDR1 DFQATT, CDR2 SNEGSKA (reference sequence). Next came a second PCR, run for about 6 to 11 cycles, which used a sample-barcoded 5' primer along with a J-beta primer mix. Each CDR3 protein gets one entry after TCRdb re-called the 5' RACE reads with MiXCR. The table includes 700,000 to 900,000 distinct CDR3 sequences, roughly 53% detected once. What was sequenced was blood. J is TRBJ2-7 and V is TRBV20-1; a weak D match, TRBD2 (6 bases). This receptor was taken from an elderly man in good health. The CDR3 sequence: CSARETRSSYEQYF. CDR3 DNA: TGCAGTGCTAGAGAGACTAGGAGCTCCTACGAGCAGTACTTC.